Listed here are 7 T cell receptor beta chains from one sample, sequenced in a study of blood T cells in healthy people across ages (dated by TCRdb to between 2014 and 2017). The library was generated by 5' RACE. The sequencer listed for this sample is Illumina HiSeq 2500. A second PCR of about 7 to 12 cycles was performed with a sample-barcoded 5' primer and a J-beta primer mix. TCRdb reanalyzed the raw reads on its own, using fastp at Q25 for trimming and MiXCR for clone calling, and kept in-frame beta chains. For every CDR3 protein sequence, its rows merge into one entry that carries the most common genes and DNA. Within this sample are some 730,000 distinct CDR3 sequences, with approximately 22% of them counted one time only. Roughly 22% of the sample is held by the ten biggest clonotypes. The material sequenced was blood. These receptors came from a man between 70 and 80 years old in good health.

This clonotype appeared a few times. This chain uses TRBV7-6 with TRBJ2-6, with no clear D. The CDR3 runs to 17 residues. Germline values: CDR1 SGHVS, CDR2 FNYEAQ. V was trimmed by 2 bases and J by 0 bases, leaving 11 bases between them. Here the CDR3 DNA reads TGTGCCAGCAGCTTAAACACATTTAGCTCTGGGGCCAACGTCCTGACTTTC. Protein sequence: CASSLNTFSSGANVLTF.

This clonotype was recorded a few times. The chain is built from TRBV20-1 and TRBJ2-7; D may be TRBD1 or TRBD2 (5 bases each). Trimming took 0 bases from V and 1 from J, leaving 13 bases between them. Looked up from germline, CDR1 is DFQATT and CDR2 is SNEGSKA (reference sequence). The CDR3 is made up of 15 amino acids. The CDR3 DNA follows: TGCAGTGCTAGAGATCGAGGGACCTCTTCCTACGAGCAGTACTTC. Encoded protein: CSARDRGTSSYEQYF.

A note on this clonotype: A junction boundary mismatches the germline segment, possibly from a read error. This rearrangement joins TRBV5-1 to TRBJ2-3, with a tentative D call TRBD1 (6 bases). CDR1 is SGHRS and CDR2 is YFSETQ in the germline V gene. This CDR3 contains 12 residues. DNA of the CDR3: TGCGCCAGCAGCCCGAGGGCTGCTCCAGGGGTTTTT. It specifies CASSPRAAPGVF. The full variable domain, completed using reference TRBV5-1 and TRBJ2-3, is KAGVTQTPRYLIKTRGQQVTLSCSPISGHRSVSWYQQTPGQGLQFLFEYFSETQRNKGNFPGRFSGRQFSNSRSEMNVSTLELGDSALYLCASSPRAAPGVFGPGTRLTVL.

The chain couples TRBV7-9 to TRBJ1-3; no definite D call. The germline V gene encodes CDR1 SEHNR and CDR2 FQNEAQ (reference sequence). This CDR3 comprises 17 residues. V was trimmed by 5 bases and J by 0 bases, leaving 17 bases between them. CDR3 sequence reads: CASSPERVLRSGNTIYF. Written as DNA, the CDR3 is TGTGCCAGCAGCCCCGAAAGGGTGCTCCGCTCTGGAAACACCATATATTTT.

The rearrangement joins TRBV13 to TRBJ2-5; D is unresolved. Gene TRBJ2-7 matches the end of the DNA better, so the J call may be wrong. The CDR3 totals 12 residues. Germline CDR1 PRHDT, CDR2 FYEKMQ (reference sequence). Here the CDR3 DNA reads TGTGCCAGCAGCTCTAAAAAGACCGAGCAGTACGTC. Amino acids: CASSSKKTEQYV.

The chain uses TRBV5-1 and TRBJ1-1; D unresolved. The CDR3 is made up of 14 amino acids. V was trimmed by 4 bases and J by 1 base, leaving 11 bases between them. The germline V gene encodes CDR1 SGHRS and CDR2 YFSETQ. The CDR3 is CASSVLTENTEAFF. CDR3 DNA: TGCGCCAGCAGCGTACTCACAGAGAACACTGAAGCTTTCTTT.

This chain links TRBV9 with TRBJ1-5; TRBD1 matches at 7 bases. The CDR3 totals 14 residues. Germline V CDR1 and CDR2: SGDLS, YYNGEE. With V trimmed by 4 bases and J by 6 bases, 7 bases remained unmatched. The CDR3 reads CASSNDRVGQPQHF. CDR3 nucleotides: TGTGCCAGCAGCAACGACAGGGTCGGTCAGCCCCAGCATTTT. Looking up the rest from reference TRBV9 and TRBJ1-5 gives the full variable domain: DSGVTQTPKHLITATGQRVTLRCSPRSGDLSVYWYQQSLDQGLQFLIQYYNGEERAKGNILERFSAQQFPDLHSELNLSSLELGDSALYFCASSNDRVGQPQHFGDGTRLSIL.